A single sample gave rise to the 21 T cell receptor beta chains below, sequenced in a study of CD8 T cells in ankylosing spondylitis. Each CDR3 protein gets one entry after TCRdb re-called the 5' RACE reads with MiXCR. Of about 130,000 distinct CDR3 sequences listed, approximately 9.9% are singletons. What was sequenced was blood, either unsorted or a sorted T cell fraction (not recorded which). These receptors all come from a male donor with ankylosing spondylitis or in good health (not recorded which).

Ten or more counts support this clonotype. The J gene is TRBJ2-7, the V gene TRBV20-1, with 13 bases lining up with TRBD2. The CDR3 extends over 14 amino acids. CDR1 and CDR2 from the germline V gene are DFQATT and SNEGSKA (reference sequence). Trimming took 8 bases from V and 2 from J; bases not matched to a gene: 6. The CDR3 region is CSPGLAGPPYEQYF. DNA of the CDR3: TGCAGTCCGGGACTAGCGGGACCTCCCTACGAGCAGTACTTC.

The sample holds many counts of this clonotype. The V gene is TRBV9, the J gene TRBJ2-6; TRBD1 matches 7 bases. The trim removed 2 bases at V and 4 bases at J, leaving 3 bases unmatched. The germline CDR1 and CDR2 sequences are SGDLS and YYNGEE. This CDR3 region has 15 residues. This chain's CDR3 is CASSVRGSGANVLTF. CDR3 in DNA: TGTGCCAGCAGCGTCAGGGGGTCCGGGGCCAACGTCCTGACTTTC.

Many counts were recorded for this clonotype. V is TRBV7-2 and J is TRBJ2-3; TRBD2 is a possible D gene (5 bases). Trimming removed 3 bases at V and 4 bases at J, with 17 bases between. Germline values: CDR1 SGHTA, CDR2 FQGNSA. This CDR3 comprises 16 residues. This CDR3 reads CASSFSPGFQPDTQYF. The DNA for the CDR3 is TGTGCCAGCAGCTTTTCTCCGGGATTTCAGCCAGATACGCAGTATTTT.

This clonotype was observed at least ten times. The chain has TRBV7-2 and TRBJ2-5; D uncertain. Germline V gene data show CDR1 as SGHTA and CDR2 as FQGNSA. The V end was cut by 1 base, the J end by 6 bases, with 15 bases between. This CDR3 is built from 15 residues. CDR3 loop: CASSLDGQRGKTQYF. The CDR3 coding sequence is TGTGCCAGCAGCTTAGACGGGCAAAGAGGAAAGACCCAGTACTTC.

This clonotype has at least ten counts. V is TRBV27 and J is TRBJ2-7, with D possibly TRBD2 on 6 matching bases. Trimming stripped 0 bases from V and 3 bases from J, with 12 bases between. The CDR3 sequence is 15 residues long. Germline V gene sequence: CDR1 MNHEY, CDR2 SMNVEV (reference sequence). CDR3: CASSLSTSKYYEQYF. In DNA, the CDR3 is TGTGCCAGCAGTTTATCCACTAGCAAGTACTACGAGCAGTACTTC.

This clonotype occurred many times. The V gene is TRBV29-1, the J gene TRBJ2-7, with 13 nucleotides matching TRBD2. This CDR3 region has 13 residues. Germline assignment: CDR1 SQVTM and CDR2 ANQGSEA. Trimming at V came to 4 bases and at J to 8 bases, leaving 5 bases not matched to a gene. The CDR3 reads CSVGELAGGKQYF. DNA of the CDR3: TGCAGCGTTGGGGAACTAGCGGGAGGGAAGCAGTACTTC.

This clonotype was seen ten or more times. The CDR3 bases are TGCAGTGCTAGAAGAGAGACCCAGTACTTC. This gives the protein CSARRETQYF. This sequence joins TRBV20-1 and TRBJ2-5; D is unclear. Germline CDR1 and CDR2: DFQATT and SNEGSKA (reference sequence). Trimming cost V 2 bases and J 4 bases, with 2 bases left between them. This CDR3 has 10 residues.

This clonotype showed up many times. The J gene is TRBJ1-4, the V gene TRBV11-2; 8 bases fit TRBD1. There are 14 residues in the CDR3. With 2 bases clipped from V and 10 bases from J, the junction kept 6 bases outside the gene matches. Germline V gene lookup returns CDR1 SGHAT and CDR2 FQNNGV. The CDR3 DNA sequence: TGTGCCAGCAGCTTACAGGGGGCTCGAGGAAAACTGTTTTTT. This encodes CASSLQGARGKLFF.

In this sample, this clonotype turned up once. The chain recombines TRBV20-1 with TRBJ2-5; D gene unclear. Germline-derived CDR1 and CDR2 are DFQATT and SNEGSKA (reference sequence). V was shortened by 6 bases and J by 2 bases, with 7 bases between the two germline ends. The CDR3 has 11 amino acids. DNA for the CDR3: TGCAGTGCCCACCCTCAAGAGACCCAGTACTTC. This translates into CSAHPQETQYF.

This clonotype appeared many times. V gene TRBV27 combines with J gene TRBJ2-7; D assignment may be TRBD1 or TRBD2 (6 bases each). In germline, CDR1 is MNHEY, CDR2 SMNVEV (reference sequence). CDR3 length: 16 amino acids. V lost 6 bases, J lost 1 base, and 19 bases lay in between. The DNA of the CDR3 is TGTGCCAGCAGGAAGAATTTGGGGGGCGGGTCCTACGAGCAGTACTTC. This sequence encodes CASRKNLGGGSYEQYF.

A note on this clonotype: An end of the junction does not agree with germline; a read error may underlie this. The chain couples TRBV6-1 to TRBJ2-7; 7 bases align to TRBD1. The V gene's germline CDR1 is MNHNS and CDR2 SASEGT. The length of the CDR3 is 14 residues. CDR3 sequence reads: CASKIQGLSYGQYF. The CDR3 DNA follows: TGTGCCAGCAAGATACAGGGGCTCTCCTACGGGCAGTACTTC.

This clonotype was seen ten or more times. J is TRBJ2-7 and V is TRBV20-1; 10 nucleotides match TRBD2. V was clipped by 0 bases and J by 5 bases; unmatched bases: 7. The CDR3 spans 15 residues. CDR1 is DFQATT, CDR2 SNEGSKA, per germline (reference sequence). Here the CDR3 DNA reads TGCAGTGCTAGAGATTCAGCGGGAGGGCCGGACGAGCAGTACTTC. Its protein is CSARDSAGGPDEQYF.

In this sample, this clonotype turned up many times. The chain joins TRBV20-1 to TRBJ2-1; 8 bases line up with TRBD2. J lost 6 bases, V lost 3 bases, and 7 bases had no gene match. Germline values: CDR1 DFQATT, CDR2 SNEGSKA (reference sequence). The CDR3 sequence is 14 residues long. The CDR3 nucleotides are TGCAGTGCTAGGGGACTAGTTCAGGTCAATGAGCAGTTCTTC. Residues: CSARGLVQVNEQFF.

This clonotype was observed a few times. Here the CDR3 DNA reads TGTGCCAGCAGTCAGACAGGCACCAGGGGCAAAAACATTCAGTACTTC. This gives the protein CASSQTGTRGKNIQYF. The V gene is TRBV6-1, the J gene TRBJ2-4; D is perhaps TRBD1 (6 bases). The CDR3 is 16 residues long. CDR1 is MNHNS, CDR2 SASEGT, per germline. The V gene lost 5 bases and the J gene lost 3 bases, with 17 bases spanning the gap.

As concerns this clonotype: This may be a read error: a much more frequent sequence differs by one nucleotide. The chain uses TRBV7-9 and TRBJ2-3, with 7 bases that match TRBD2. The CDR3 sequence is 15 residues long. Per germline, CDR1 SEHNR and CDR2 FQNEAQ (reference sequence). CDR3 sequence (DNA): TGTGCCAGCAGCTCACGGGGGGTTAGCACAGATCCGCAGTATTTT. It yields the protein CASSSRGVSTDPQYF.

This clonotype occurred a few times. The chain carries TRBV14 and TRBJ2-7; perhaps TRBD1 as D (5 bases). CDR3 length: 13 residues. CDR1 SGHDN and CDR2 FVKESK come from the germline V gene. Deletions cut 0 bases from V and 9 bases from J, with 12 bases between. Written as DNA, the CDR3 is TGTGCCAGCAGCCAAGATTCAGGGTTTTCGCAGTACTTC. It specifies CASSQDSGFSQYF.

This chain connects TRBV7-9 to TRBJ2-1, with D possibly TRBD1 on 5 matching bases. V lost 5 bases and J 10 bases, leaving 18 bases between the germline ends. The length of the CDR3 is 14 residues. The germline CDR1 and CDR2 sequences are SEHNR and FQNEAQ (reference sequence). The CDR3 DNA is TGTGCCAGCAGCCAAATGACCCAGGGTTTGGAGCAGTTCTTC. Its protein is CASSQMTQGLEQFF.

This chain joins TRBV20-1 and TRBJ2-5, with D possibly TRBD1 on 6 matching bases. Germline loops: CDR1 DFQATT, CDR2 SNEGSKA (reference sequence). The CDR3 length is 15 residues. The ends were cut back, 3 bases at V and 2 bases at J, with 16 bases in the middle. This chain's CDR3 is CSASLFRDTQETQYF. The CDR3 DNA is TGCAGTGCTAGCCTATTCCGGGACACTCAAGAGACCCAGTACTTC.

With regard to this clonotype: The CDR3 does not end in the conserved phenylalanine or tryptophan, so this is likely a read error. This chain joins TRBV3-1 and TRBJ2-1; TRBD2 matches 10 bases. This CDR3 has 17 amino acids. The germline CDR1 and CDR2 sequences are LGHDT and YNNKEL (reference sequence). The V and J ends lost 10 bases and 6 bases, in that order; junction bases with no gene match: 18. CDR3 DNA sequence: TGTGCCACCTCCCGAAAGTCTCTAGCGGGAGAAGGCAATGAGCAGTTCTCC. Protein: CATSRKSLAGEGNEQFS.

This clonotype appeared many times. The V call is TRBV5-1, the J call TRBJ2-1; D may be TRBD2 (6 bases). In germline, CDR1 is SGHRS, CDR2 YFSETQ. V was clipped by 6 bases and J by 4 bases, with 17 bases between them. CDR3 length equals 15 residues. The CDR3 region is CASTRDSTLYNEQFF. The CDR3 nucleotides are TGCGCCAGCACCCGGGACTCGACTTTATACAATGAGCAGTTCTTC.

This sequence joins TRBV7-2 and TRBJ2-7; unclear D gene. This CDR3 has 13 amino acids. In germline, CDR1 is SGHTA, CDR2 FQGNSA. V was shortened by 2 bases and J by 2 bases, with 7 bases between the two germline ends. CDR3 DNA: TGTGCCAGCAGCTTATGGGCCGCCTACGAGCAGTACTTC. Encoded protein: CASSLWAAYEQYF.